This TCR beta chain was identified during a study of blood T cell repertoires in COVID-19. Study as a whole: The origin of the acute and convalescent COVID-19 samples was the United States, Italy and Spain.

Study processing details: Researchers report that nucleated cell counts were estimated from reference gene primer amplification. Method: immunoSEQ multiplex PCR; TCRdb's copy keeps in-frame clones and lacks some. From that table come the V and J calls and clone size; the DNA was used to work out D and trimming. The repertoire holds about 77,000 clones, roughly nine tenths seen once, with roughly 15% in the top ten. CDR3 size: 16 residues. V lost 2 bases and J 8 bases, leaving 18 bases between the germline ends. Looked up from germline, CDR1 is MNHEY and CDR2 is SMNVEV (reference sequence). The sequencing sample was made of peripheral blood. The chain combines TRBV27 with TRBJ1-4; no clear D gene. The origin of this receptor is a woman of 80 years or more with active or convalescent COVID-19. The CDR3 here is CASSLMYSGVGEKLFF. The CDR3, as DNA: TGTGCCAGCAGTTTAATGTACAGCGGGGTGGGAGAAAAACTGTTTTTT. The complete variable domain, with remaining parts taken from reference TRBV27 and TRBJ1-4, reads EAQVTQNPRYLITVTGKKLTVTCSQNMNHEYMSWYRQDPGLGLRQIYYSMNVEVTDKGDVPEGYKVSRKEKRNFPLILESPSPNQTSLYFCASSLMYSGVGEKLFFGSGTQLSVL.